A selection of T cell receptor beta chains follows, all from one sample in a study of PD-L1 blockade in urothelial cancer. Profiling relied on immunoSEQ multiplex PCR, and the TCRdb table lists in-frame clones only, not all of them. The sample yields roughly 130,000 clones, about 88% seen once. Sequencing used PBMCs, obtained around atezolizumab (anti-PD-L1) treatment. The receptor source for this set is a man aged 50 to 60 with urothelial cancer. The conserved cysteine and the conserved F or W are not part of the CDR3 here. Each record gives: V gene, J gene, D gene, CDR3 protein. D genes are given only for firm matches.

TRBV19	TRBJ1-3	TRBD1	ASSLQGTPSGNTIY
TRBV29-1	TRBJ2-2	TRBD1	SARTGYDTGELF
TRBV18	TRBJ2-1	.	ASSPGGQATYNEQF
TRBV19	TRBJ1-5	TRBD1	ATTDRGGNQPQH
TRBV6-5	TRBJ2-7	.	ASSYSPGNRDTEQY
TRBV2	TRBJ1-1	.	ASSDRELTEAF
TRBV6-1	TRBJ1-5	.	ASSEALTLWDQPQH
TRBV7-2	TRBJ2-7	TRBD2	ASSTGLAGDEQY
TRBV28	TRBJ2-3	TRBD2	ASSPKTAGLAGGMFDTQY
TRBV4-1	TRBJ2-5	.	ASSQDLARQRETQY
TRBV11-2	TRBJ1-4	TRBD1	ASSTWTGANEKLF
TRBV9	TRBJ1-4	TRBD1	ASSVTGAFEKLF
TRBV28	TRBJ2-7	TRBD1	ASTGGRTYEQY
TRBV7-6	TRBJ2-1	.	ASSIGHAREQF
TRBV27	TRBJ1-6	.	ASSPLRTITYNSPLH
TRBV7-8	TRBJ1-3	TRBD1	ASSSQGAGTGNTIY
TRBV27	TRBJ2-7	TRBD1	ASTRGQGNSYEQY
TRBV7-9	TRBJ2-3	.	ASNSNTDTQY
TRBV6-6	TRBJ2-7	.	ASSYSQGSHEQY
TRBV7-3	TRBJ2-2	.	ASSLTRDTARTGELF
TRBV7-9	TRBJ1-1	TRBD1	ASSLGTENTEAF
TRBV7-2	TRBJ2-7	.	ASSPGFEQY
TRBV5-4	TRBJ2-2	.	ASSTQLTSSTGELF
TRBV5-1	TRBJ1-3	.	ASSLGGDGNTIY
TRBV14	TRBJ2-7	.	ASSQGLRDEQY
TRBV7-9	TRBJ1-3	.	ASSRGGSGNTIY
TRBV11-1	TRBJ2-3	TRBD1	ASSSGQGDTDTQY
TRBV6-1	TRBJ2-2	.	ASRVLSNTGELF
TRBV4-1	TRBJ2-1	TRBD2	ASSQLTSGRRGEQF
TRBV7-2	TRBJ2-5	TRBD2	ASSLEGLAGVGETQY
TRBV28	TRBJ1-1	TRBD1	ASRPQTGGTEAF
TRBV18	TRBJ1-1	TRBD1	ASSPGTGVNTEAF
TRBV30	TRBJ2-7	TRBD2	AWTRDYLYEQY
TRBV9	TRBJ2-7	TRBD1	ASTRDRGLDEQY
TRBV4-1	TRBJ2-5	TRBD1	ASSAQTGMRETQY
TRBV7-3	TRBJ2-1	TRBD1	ASSRDRAYNEQF
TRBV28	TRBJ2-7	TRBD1	ASSKPPDRVQGQY
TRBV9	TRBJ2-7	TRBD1	ASSTGGEQY